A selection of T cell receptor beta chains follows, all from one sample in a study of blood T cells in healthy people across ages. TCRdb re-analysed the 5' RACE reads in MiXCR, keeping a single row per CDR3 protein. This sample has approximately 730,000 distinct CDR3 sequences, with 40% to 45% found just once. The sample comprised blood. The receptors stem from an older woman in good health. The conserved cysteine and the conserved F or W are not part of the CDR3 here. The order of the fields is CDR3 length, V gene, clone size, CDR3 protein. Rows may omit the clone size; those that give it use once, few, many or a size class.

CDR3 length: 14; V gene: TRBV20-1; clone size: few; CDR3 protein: SARGLAGSSYNEQF
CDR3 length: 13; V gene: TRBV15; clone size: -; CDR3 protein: ATSSGTKGAYEQY
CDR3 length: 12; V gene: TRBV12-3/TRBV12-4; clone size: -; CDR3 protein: ASSLGAGADEQY
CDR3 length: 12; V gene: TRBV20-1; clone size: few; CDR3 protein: SASRGRVTYEQY
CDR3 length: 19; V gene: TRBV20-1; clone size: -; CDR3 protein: SARDPNSGRAGVVISYEQY
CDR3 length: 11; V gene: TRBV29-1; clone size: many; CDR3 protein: SVEGGSYNEQF
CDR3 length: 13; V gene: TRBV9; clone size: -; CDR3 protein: ASSQTSGRGGEQF
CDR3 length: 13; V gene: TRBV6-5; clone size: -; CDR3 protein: ASSYSAGRNSPLH
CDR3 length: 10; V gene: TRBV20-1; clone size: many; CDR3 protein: SARRSTDTQY
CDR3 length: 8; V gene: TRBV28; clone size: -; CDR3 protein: ASSHLTLH
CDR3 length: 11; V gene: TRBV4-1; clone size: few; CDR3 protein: ASSQDSPLEAF
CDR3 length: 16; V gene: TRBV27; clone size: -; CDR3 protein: ASSFKGLAGVRSYEQY
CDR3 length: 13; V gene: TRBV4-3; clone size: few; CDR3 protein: ASSQERTLNTEAF
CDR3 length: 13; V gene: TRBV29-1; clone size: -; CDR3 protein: SAARRQGVDNEQF